The 13 T cell receptor beta chains listed next were all sequenced from one sample in a study of circulating tumor DNA in untreated peripheral T-cell lymphoma (TCRdb year 2021). The method behind the library was the immunoSEQ multiplex PCR assay. In TCRdb, the immuneACCESS table is reduced to in-frame sequences with V and J assigned. These tables do not hold every clone; where another copy was compared, an unresolved V gene accounts for under half, and the others remain unexplained. Within this sample are over a thousand clones, with 69% of them counted one time only. Of the sample, 14% to 15% is held by the ten largest clones. Sequences were obtained from cell-free DNA from blood serum. These receptors were obtained from a human donor with peripheral T-cell lymphoma.

In its sample, this clone was seen a few times. The chain joins TRBV11-2 to TRBJ2-7; D gene uncertain. The V and J ends lost 6 bases and 4 bases respectively, with 13 bases between them. The CDR3 is made up of 13 amino acids. Per germline, CDR1 SGHAT and CDR2 FQNNGV. The CDR3 protein is CASRKRQSYEQYF. DNA for the CDR3: TGTGCCAGCAGAAAAAGGCAGTCATACGAGCAGTACTTC.

V is TRBV19 and J is TRBJ2-2, with TRBD1 matching over 7 bases. The CDR3 extends over 16 amino acids. V lost 5 bases to trimming and J lost 2 bases; unmatched junction nucleotides: 8. Germline loops: CDR1 LNHDA, CDR2 SQIVND (reference sequence). In DNA form, the CDR3 reads TGTGCCAGTAGTGACGACAGGGTTGTAAACACCGGGGAGCTGTTTTTT. Protein sequence: CASSDDRVVNTGELFF.

The rearrangement links TRBV30 to TRBJ1-6, with 8 bases matching TRBD1. Trimming cost V 2 bases and J 3 bases; bases outside gene matches: 6. This CDR3 spans 16 amino acids. Germline V CDR1 and CDR2: GTSNPN, SVGIG (reference sequence). CDR3 coding DNA: TGTGCCTGGAGTCGGGACAGGATGTTCTATAATTCACCCCTCCACTTT. This sequence encodes CAWSRDRMFYNSPLHF.

There are a few counts of this clone. The genes are TRBV15 and TRBJ2-7; 7 nucleotides agree with TRBD2. Trimming took 7 bases from V and 5 from J; bases not matched to a gene: 5. The CDR3 spans 12 residues. Germline assignment: CDR1 LNHNV and CDR2 YYDKDF (reference sequence). CDR3 amino acids: CATTGGSDEQYF. CDR3 DNA sequence: TGTGCCACCACTGGCGGGAGCGACGAGCAGTACTTC.

The V and J genes are TRBV7-9 and TRBJ2-7; the D gene is possibly TRBD2 (6 bases). The germline V gene encodes CDR1 SEHNR and CDR2 FQNEAQ (reference sequence). This CDR3 is 17 amino acids long. The ends were cut back, 5 bases at V and 7 bases at J, with 27 bases in the middle. The CDR3 sequence is CASSQDLTRGRAGEQYF. The CDR3 DNA is TGTGCCAGCAGCCAAGACCTCACACGTGGCAGGGCGGGGGAGCAGTACTTC. The full variable domain, completed using reference TRBV7-9 and TRBJ2-7, is DTGVSQNPRHKITKRGQNVTFRCDPISEHNRLYWYRQTLGQGPEFLTYFQNEAQLEKSRLLSDRFSAERPKGSFSTLEIQRTEQGDSAMYLCASSQDLTRGRAGEQYFGPGTRLTVT.

The rearrangement uses TRBV5-4 and TRBJ2-7; D might be TRBD2 (7 bases). Germline V gene sequence: CDR1 SGHNT, CDR2 YYREEE (reference sequence). This CDR3 has 15 amino acids. V was clipped by 1 base and J by 4 bases, with 15 bases between them. CDR3 nucleotides: TGTGCCAGCAGCTTGTTCGGGGGGCAAAAGTACGAGCAGTACTTC. Amino acid sequence: CASSLFGGQKYEQYF.

This chain joins TRBV5-4 and TRBJ2-7, with 7 nucleotides matching TRBD2. The germline gives CDR1 SGHNT, CDR2 YYREEE (reference sequence). The CDR3 extends over 15 amino acids. V lost 4 bases, J lost 1 base, and 8 bases stayed unmatched. CDR3 nucleotide sequence: TGTGCCAGCAGCATGGGGGGGGTCCGTTCCTACGAGCAGTACTTC. Translation gives CASSMGGVRSYEQYF.

The chain employs TRBV1 and TRBJ2-5; the D segment call TRBD2 is taken from the table without a DNA check. TRBV1 corresponds to a pseudogene. This CDR3 has 15 amino acids. CDR3 loop: CTSSHGTSVQETQYF. In DNA, the CDR3 is TGCACCAGCAGCCATGGGACTAGCGTCCAAGAGACCCAGTACTTC.

This clone was counted between two and nine times. The rearrangement uses TRBV4-1 and TRBJ2-7, with D perhaps matching TRBD1 (7 bases). Germline values: CDR1 MGHRA, CDR2 YSYEKL. Trimming shortened V by 0 bases and J by 2 bases, and 11 bases separated the two germline ends. This CDR3 is built from 15 residues. The CDR3 region has the DNA TGCGCCAGCAGCCAAGATGTCAGGGGGGCCTACGAGCAGTACTTC. This translates into CASSQDVRGAYEQYF.

In this sample, this clone turned up once. This rearrangement joins TRBV4-1 to TRBJ2-7; the D gene is possibly TRBD1 (5 bases). The ends were cut back, 2 bases at V and 3 bases at J, with 5 bases in the middle. This CDR3 has 12 residues. CDR1 MGHRA and CDR2 YSYEKL come from the germline V gene. The CDR3 DNA reads as TGCGCCAGCAGCCAACAGGGCTACGAGCAGTACTTC. This encodes CASSQQGYEQYF.

V and J are TRBV6-1 and TRBJ1-6, with D uncertain. Trimming removed 0 bases at V and 1 base at J, with 10 bases between. Germline loops: CDR1 MNHNS, CDR2 SASEGT. There are 17 residues in the CDR3. CDR3 residues: CASSEATGLSYNSPLHF. The CDR3, as DNA: TGTGCCAGCAGTGAAGCGACGGGTTTGTCCTATAATTCACCCCTCCACTTT.

Concerning this clone: A read error may produce the germline difference seen at one junction end. The chain couples TRBV6-7 to TRBJ2-7; 8 bases are a match to TRBD1. TRBV6-7 is placed among ORFs of uncertain function. The CDR3 length is 13 residues. The CDR3 nucleotides are TGCGCCCACGCCGGGACAGGTAACTACGAGCAGTACTTC. Its protein is CAHAGTGNYEQYF.

The table lists this clone with a few counts. The rearrangement links TRBV4-1 to TRBJ2-2, with 7 positions matching TRBD1. The J segment lost 6 bases and the V segment lost 4 bases, leaving 11 bases of the junction unmatched. In germline, CDR1 is MGHRA, CDR2 YSYEKL. This CDR3 region has 16 residues. CDR3: CASSPRVGGISGELFF. CDR3 in DNA: TGCGCCAGCAGCCCCCGGGTAGGGGGCATTTCCGGGGAGCTGTTTTTT.